This T cell receptor beta chain was identified in a study of shared T cell receptors in the human thymus (TCRdb year 2021). General notes on the study: The study investigated the way shared, self-reactive T-cell receptor alpha chains are produced in the human thymus.

The library was prepared using the immunoSEQ multiplex PCR assay. This immuneACCESS table, as held by TCRdb, lists in-frame sequences with V and J called but not all clones. Of the missing ones, under half trace to an unresolved V gene in checked studies; the others have no known cause. The sample table holds hundreds of thousands of clones, of which 85% to 90% were seen once. The ten largest clones represent around 0.0099% of the sample. V lost 2 bases and J lost 6 bases; the stretch between them is 8 bases long. Reading from cysteine to phenylalanine, the CDR3 counts 13 amino acids. The CDR3 DNA has 39 bases and is translated from base 1. As encoded in the germline V gene, CDR1 is SGHRS while CDR2 is YFSETQ. This clone is a singleton in its sample. It lacks a known antigen. No much larger clonotype is one base removed from it; base qualities were not supplied. These data also featured in a second study, about human thymus T cells. According to the second study: Donors were immunologically healthy infants undergoing open corrective cardiac surgery for congenital heart defects in Finland. Thymus tissue was obtained as surgical resects removed during corrective cardiac surgery. Usage of V and J gene segments appeared to be biased in both the thymic and the peripheral blood repertoires. Highly overlapping thymic TCR repertoires among unrelated individuals were reported in the related research. TCR alpha and beta repertoires from roughly eight infant thymus samples and a few related peripheral blood samples were characterized in the study. The infant donors were about 7 to 244 days old, and the cohort included several males and a couple of females. Thymocytes were mechanically released from the tissue and were stored as pellets of roughly 9.5-30 million cells at -70 degrees C. A QIAsymphony instrument was used to extract genomic DNA from frozen cell pellets. Using the immunoSEQ multiplex PCR assay, the TCRB and TCRAD loci were amplified from a standardized quantity of quality-controlled genomic DNA. The V(D)J region was spanned by amplicons of a length sufficient to cover the CDR3 and to identify V and J genes. Amplicon sequencing was performed on an Illumina platform through the commercial immunoSEQ service. Primer bias and sequencing errors were corrected using previously described methods, and TCRAD and TCRB definitions followed the IMGT database. The repertoires were analysed using immunoSEQ Analyzer 3.0 and VDJTools for basic statistics, V/J segment usage, diversity estimates, rarefaction and pairwise overlap. Diversity was estimated using the Chao1, ChaoE, Efron-Thisted, Shannon and inverse Simpson indices, and was also estimated on datasets down-sampled to the size of the smallest sample. Repertoire overlap was determined by strict matching of CDR3 nucleotide sequence, V gene and J gene, and Jaccard-based multidimensional scaling clustering was applied. On average, thymus samples gave 750,000 to 950,000 unique TCRB clonotypes, whereas blood samples gave roughly 80,000.

What was sequenced was thymocytes. The rearrangement joined TRBV5-1 to TRBJ2-2; a tentative D call is TRBD1 (6 bases match). The source is a boy younger than two with a congenital heart defect. Donor details come from another sample of the same person, matched by shared clones. The DNA sequence follows: TGCGCCAGCAGCTTCCGACAGGCCGGGGAGCTGTTTTTT. Its protein product is CASSFRQAGELFF.